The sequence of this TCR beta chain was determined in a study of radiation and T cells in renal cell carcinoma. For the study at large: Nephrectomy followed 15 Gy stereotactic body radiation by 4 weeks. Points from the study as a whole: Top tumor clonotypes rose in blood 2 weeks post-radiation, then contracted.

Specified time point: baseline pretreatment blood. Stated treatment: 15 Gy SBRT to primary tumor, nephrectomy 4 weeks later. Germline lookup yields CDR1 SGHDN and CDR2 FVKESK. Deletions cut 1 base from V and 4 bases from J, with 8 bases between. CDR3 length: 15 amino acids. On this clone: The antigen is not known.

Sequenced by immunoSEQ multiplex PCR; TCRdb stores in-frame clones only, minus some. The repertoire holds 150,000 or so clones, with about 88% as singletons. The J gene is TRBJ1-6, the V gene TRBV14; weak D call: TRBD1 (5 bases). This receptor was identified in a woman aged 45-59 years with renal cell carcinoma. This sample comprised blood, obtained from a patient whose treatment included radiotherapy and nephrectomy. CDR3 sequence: CASSQGQFYNSPLHF. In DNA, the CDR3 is TGTGCCAGCAGCCAAGGACAGTTTTATAATTCACCCCTCCACTTT.